This T cell receptor (beta chain) was identified in a study of regulatory T cells in long-lasting Graves disease. The time point is: newly diagnosed GD, antithyroid drugs for less than 3 months. Researchers made the TCR library from RNA that was extracted from PBMCs. This clonotype came up many times. Its antigen is as yet unknown. The CDR3 is 14 residues long. CDR1 SNHLY and CDR2 FYNNEI come from the germline V gene. Trimming removed 5 bases from V and 5 bases from J, with 16 bases in between. In building TCR beta libraries, iRepertoire HTBI primers were used together with Arm-PCR of CDR3 regions. TCRdb used MiXCR to reprocess the multiplex PCR reads, holding one entry per CDR3 protein. The sample shows 450,000 to 650,000 distinct CDR3 sequences, more than 15% of them seen only once. Study-wide results and limits: Accuracy may have suffered from the small sample size.

This sample was shared with a second study, whose subject was T cells in Graves' hyperthyroidism and ophthalmopathy.

The sequenced sample was peripheral blood mononuclear cells (PBMCs), obtained at new diagnosis, from a patient treated with antithyroid drugs. The clonotype comes from a woman aged 40-60 years with Graves disease. The J gene is TRBJ2-7, the V gene TRBV2; no definite D call. Written as DNA, the CDR3 is TGTGCCAGCAGTCCGTGGCCTGAGGACCACGAGCAGTACTTC. Translation: CASSPWPEDHEQYF.